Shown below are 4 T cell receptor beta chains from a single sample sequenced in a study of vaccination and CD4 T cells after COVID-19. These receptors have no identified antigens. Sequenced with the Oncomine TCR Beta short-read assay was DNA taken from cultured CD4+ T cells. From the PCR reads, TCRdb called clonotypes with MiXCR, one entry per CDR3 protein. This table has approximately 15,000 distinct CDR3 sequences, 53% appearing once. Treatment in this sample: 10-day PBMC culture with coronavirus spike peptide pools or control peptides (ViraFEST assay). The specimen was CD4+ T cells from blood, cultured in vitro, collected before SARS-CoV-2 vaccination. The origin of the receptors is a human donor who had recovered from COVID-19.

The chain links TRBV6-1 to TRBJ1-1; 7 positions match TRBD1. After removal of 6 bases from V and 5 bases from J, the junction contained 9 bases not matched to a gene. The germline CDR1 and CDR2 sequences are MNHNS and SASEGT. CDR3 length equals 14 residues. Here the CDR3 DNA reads TGTGCCAGCAGAACTACAGGGGTCTGGACTGAAGCTTTCTTT. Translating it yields CASRTTGVWTEAFF.

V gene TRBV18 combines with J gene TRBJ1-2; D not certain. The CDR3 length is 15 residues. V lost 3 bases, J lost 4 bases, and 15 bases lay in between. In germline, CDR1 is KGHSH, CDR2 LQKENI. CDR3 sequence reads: CASSPSIGTLYGYTF. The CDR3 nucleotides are TGTGCCAGCTCACCTTCAATCGGCACCCTCTATGGCTACACCTTC.

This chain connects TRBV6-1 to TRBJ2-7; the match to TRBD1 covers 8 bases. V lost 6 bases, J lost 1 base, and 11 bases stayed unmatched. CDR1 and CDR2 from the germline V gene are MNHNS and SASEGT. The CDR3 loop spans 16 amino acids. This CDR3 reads CASSRTGTGASYEQYF. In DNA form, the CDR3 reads TGTGCCAGCAGCCGAACCGGGACAGGTGCGTCCTACGAGCAGTACTTC.

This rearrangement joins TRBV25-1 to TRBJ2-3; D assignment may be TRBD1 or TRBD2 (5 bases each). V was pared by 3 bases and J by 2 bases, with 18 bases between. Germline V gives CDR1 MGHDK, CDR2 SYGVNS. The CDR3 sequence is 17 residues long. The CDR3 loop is CASSDIRQPGDTDTQYF. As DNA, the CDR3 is TGTGCCAGCAGTGATATCCGACAGCCCGGGGACACAGATACGCAGTATTTT.